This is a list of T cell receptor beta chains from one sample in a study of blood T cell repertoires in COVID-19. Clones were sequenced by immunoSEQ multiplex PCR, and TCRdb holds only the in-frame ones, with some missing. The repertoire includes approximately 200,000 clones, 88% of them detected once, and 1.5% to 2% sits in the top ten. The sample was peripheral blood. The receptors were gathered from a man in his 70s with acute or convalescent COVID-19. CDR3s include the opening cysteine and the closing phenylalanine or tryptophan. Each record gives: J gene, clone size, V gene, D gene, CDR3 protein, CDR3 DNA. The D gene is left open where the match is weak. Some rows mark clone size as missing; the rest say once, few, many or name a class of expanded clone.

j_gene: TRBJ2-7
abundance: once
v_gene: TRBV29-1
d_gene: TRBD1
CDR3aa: CSVEGDGTGRGEQYF
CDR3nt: TGCAGCGTTGAAGGGGACGGGACAGGGAGAGGCGAGCAGTACTTC

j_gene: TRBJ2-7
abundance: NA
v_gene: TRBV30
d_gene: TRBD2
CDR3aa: CAWSVGLAGGEQYF
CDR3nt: TGTGCCTGGAGTGTAGGGCTAGCGGGAGGGGAGCAGTACTTC

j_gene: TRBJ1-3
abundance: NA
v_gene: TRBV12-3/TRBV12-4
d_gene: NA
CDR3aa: CASRDNSGNTIYF
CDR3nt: TGTGCCAGCAGGGACAACTCTGGAAACACCATATATTTT

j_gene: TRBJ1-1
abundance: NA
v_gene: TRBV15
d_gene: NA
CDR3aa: CATSRDQNTEAFF
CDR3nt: TGTGCCACCAGCAGAGACCAGAACACTGAAGCTTTCTTT

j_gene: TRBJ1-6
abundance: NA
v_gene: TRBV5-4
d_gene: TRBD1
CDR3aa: CASSLDPRDSLFPLHF
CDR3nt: TGTGCCAGCAGCTTGGATCCGCGGGACAGCCTATTCCCCCTCCACTTT

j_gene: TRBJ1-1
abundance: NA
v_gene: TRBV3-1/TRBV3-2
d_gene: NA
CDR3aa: CASSPRTPALNTEAFF
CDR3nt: TGTGCCAGCAGCCCTAGGACACCCGCATTGAACACTGAAGCTTTCTTT

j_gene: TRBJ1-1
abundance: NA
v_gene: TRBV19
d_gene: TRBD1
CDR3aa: CASSTSDRVGTEAFF
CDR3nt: TGTGCCAGTAGTACCTCGGACAGGGTGGGAACTGAAGCTTTCTTT

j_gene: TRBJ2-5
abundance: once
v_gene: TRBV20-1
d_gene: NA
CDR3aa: CSASFQGETQYF
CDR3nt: TGCAGTGCTAGTTTCCAGGGAGAGACCCAGTACTTC

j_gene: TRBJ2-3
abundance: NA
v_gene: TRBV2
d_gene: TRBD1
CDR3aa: CASSYGQGWGTDTQYF
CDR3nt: TGTGCCAGCAGCTATGGACAGGGCTGGGGAACAGATACGCAGTATTTT

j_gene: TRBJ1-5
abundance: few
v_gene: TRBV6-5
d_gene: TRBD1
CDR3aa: CASGGQLNQPQHF
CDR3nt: TGTGCCAGCGGGGGACAGTTGAATCAGCCCCAGCATTTT

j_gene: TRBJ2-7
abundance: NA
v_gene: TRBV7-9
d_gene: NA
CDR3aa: CASSFRYEQYF
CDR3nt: TGTGCCAGCAGCTTTAGATACGAGCAGTACTTC

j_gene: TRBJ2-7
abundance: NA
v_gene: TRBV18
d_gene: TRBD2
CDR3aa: CASSAGLANEQYF
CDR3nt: TGTGCCAGCTCAGCGGGACTAGCGAATGAGCAGTACTTC

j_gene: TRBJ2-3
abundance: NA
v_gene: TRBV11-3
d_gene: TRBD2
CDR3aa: CASSPTSGPTDTQYF
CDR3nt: TGTGCCAGCAGCCCGACTAGCGGCCCCACAGATACGCAGTATTTT

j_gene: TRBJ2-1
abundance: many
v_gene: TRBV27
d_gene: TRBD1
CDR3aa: CASTRDSPYNEQFF
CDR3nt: TGTGCCAGCACTAGGGACAGCCCGTACAATGAGCAGTTCTTC

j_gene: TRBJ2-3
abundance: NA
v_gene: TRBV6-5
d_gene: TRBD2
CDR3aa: CASSSGGLAGTDTQYF
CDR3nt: TGTGCCAGCAGTTCGGGGGGGCTAGCTGGCACAGATACGCAGTATTTT

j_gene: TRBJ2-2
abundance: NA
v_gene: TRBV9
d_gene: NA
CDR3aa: CASSVRGDPNTGELFF
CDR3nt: TGTGCCAGCAGCGTAAGAGGCGATCCTAACACCGGGGAGCTGTTTTTT

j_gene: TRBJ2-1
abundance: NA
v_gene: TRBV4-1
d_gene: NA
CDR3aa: CASSQLRANEQFF
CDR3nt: TGCGCCAGCAGCCAACTCAGGGCCAATGAGCAGTTCTTC

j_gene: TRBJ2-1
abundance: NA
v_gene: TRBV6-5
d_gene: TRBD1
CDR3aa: CASSPRQGSYNEQFF
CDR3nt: TGTGCCAGCAGTCCCAGACAGGGTTCCTACAATGAGCAGTTCTTC

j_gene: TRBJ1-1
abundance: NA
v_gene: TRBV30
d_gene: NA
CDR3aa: CAWSGQMNTEAFF
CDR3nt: TGTGCCTGGAGTGGGCAGATGAACACTGAAGCTTTCTTT

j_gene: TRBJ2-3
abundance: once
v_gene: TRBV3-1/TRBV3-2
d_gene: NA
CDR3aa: CASSPGSTDTQYF
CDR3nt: TGTGCCAGCAGTCCAGGGTCGACAGATACGCAGTATTTT